The entry below describes one T cell receptor (beta chain). Its antigen is not identified. V lost 6 bases and J 2 bases, leaving 14 bases between the germline ends. The CDR3 runs to 14 residues. Germline assignment: CDR1 MNHEY and CDR2 SVGAGI. These data come from a study of T cell responses to AZD1222 COVID-19 vaccine. Study details: Second-dose groups at about 4 or about 12 weeks were pooled. The study's findings and limits: Clonal diversity was possibly underestimated; the donors were predominantly white British and more often female. Of the AZD1222 recipients, only five to seven were seropositive at baseline. Spike-specific TCR breadth and depth both grew after two AZD1222 doses.

The repertoire was sequenced with immunoSEQ multiplex PCR; TCRdb's copy has only in-frame clones and lacks some. The table records about 180,000 clones, almost 90% of them present only once. The genes are TRBV6-5 and TRBJ2-7; D tentatively reads TRBD1 or TRBD2 (5 bases each). This TCR derives from an adult in good health. Here the sequenced sample was peripheral blood, taken on day 0 of AZD1222 vaccination. The CDR3 protein is CASRRDGAAYEQYF. Here the CDR3 DNA reads TGTGCCAGCAGGAGGGACGGGGCGGCCTACGAGCAGTACTTC.